This T cell receptor (beta chain) was found in a study of graft-versus-host responses after intestinal transplantation. Across the study: The transplants performed in recipients were multivisceral, liver-intestinal, or isolated intestinal. Overall study results and limits: Recipient marrow harbored GvH clones, some of which surfaced first in ileum or blood.

Here immunoSEQ multiplex PCR was the method, and the copy in TCRdb shows in-frame clones only, minus some. The sample comprises approximately 13,000 clones, 35% of which are singletons, and about 2.3% rests with the top ten. Labeling with CFSE marked about 200,000 responder cells, which were plated with about 200,000 irradiated, violet-dye-labeled stimulator cells. After the reaction, the investigators sorted the proliferating CFSE-low CD3+CD4+ and CD3+CD8+ responders. This clone has a handful of counts. Here the sequenced sample was alloreactive CD8+ T cells from a mixed lymphocyte reaction culture, taken before intestinal transplant. Subset indicated: CFSE-low proliferating T cells sorted from roughly 6-day pre-transplant mixed lymphocyte reaction (GvH or HvG direction). The clonotype was recovered from a human patient who received an intestinal transplant.

CDR3 sequence reads: CASSLGTGGNQPQHF. CDR3 in DNA: TGTGCCAGCAGTTTAGGGACAGGGGGCAATCAGCCCCAGCATTTT. J is TRBJ1-5 and V is TRBV27; 10 nucleotides match TRBD1. Germline V gene data show CDR1 as MNHEY and CDR2 as SMNVEV (reference sequence). With V trimmed by 2 bases and J by 2 bases, 0 bases remained unmatched. This CDR3 region has 15 residues.